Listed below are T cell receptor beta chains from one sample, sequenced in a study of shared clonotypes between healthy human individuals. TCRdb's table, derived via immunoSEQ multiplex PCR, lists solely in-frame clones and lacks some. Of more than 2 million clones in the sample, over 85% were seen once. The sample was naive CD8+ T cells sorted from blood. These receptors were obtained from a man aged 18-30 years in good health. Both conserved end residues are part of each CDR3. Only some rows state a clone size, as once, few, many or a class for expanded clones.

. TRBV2 CASSEPSGVYEQYF
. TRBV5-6 CASSLELDTQYF
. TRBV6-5 CASSLMGLAPYEQYF
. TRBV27 CASKLLGASYEQYF
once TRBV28 CASSFLRVGDEQFF
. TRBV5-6 CASSFKQGGTDTQYF
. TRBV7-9 CASSEMGLQNTEAFF
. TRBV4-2 CASSPGGQPQHF
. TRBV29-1 CSVEGTSPGDTQYF
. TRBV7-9 CASSLEMIPTSGRDEQFF
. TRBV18 CASSPTAGPTEAFF
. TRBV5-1 CASSGLDTLNTEAFF
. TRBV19 CASSIPEGGEANYGYTF
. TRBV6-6 CASLLGLAAYEQYF
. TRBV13 CASSLAQGAQETQYF
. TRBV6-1 CASSESSRTGTGNTIYF
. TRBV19 CASSNPPEGQETQYF
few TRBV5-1 CASSPTGPSGANVLTF
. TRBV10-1 CASSDYSSYNEQFF
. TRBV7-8 CASTPVQGGGGDTQYF
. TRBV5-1 CASSLNPADNTGELFF
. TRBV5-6 CASSPGGSTYEQYF
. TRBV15 CATSPTEGQAGNQPQHF
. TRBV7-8 CASTAVDKTYEQYF
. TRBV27 CASSLGLNYGYTF
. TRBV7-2 CASSLAHRLAGGSYEQYF
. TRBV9 CASSVEAGVVQNTEAFF
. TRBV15 CATSREVSTEAFF
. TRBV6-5 CASSYYTSGSETQYF
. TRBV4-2 CASSQDWAGYEQYF
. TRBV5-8 CASSNGREDYGYTF
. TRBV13 CASSLSIGESEAFF
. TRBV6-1 CASSEWTGSYEQYF
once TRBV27 CASTPYGGGYGYTF
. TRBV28 CASSLGRGTYEQYF
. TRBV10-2 CASRPDGAETQYF
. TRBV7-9 CASSLGSQGGVYSNQPQHF
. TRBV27 CASSFGGSNTEAFF
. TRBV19 CASSAGQGGEAFF
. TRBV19 CASSVLGQNNEQFF
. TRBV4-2 CASSQGAGGNNEQFF
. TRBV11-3 CASSFGQGASYEQYF
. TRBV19 CASSIGAAEAFF
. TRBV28 CASSLPNRGPEAFF
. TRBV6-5 CASSYPTRNSYEQYF
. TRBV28 CASSRLGIYEQYF
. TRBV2 CASTPGQGYEQYF
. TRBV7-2 CASKGLAGAYHEQYF
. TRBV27 CASSLASGGPPYNEQFF
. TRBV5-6 CATGRTTSYEQYF
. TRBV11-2 CASSLGVGRLNTEAFF
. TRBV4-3 CASSQDLGREETQYF
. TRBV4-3 CASSQDTGDPYGYTF
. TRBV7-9 CATTGTATYEQYF
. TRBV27 CASTTTGSNQPQHF
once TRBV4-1 CASSQVPAGANVLTF
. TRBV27 CASSETGGPHLIQETQYF
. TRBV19 CASSVLAASTDTQYF
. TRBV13 CASSRPEFDEQYF
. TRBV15 CASYEQYF